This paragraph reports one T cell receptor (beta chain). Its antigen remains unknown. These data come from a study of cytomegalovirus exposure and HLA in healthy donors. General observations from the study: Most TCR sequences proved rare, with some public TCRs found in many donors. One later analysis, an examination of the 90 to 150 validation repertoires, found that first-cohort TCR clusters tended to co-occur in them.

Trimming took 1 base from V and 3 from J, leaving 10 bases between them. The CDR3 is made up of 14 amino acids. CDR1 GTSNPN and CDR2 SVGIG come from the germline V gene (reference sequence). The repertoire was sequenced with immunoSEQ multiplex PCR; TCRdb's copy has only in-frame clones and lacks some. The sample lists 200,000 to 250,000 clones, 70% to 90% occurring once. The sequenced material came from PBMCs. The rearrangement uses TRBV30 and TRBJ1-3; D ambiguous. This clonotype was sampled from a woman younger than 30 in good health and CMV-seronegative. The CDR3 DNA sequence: TGTGCCTGGAGTGCTTCGCGGATTGGAAACACCATATATTTT. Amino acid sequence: CAWSASRIGNTIYF.